This T cell receptor (beta chain) was observed in a study of T cells in Graves' hyperthyroidism and ophthalmopathy. There were TCR beta CDR3 regions amplified from RNA transcripts. TCR CDR3 regions were first amplified by RT-PCR with HTBI primers. A single record per CDR3 protein comes from TCRdb applying MiXCR to the multiplex PCR reads. The repertoire has nearly 600,000 distinct CDR3 sequences, 11% to 15% of them found once; the top ten carry 6.5% to 9%. The CDR3 extends over 12 amino acids. Trimming removed 11 bases at V and 7 bases at J, with 15 bases between. Germline V gives CDR1 MDHEN, CDR2 SYDVKM. Diagnoses rested on clinical symptoms, serum thyroxine and TRAb, thyroid ultrasound and orbital computed tomography. This clonotype has ten or more counts.

The V and J genes are TRBV28 and TRBJ2-1; no clear D. The specimen sequenced was blood. This clonotype was sampled from a young woman with Graves' ophthalmopathy. The DNA of the CDR3 is TGTGCCTTCTCTGGCGGATCGAATGAGCAGTTCTTC. It specifies CAFSGGSNEQFF.